The entry that follows covers one TCR beta chain sequence. The data originate from a study of blood T cell repertoires in COVID-19. Across the study: Sites in the United States, Italy and Spain provided acute and convalescent COVID-19 samples. Sources were T cells, B-cell-depleted T cells, or PBMCs; the material itself was cDNA or gDNA.

Seattle cases were enrolled at active infection and followed longitudinally. Per the original methods: From reference gene primer amplification, estimates of nucleated cell counts were derived. Sequencing was performed with immunoSEQ multiplex PCR; in TCRdb, only in-frame clones are kept and a portion is missing. D and trimming were read from the DNA, whereas the V and J calls and clone size are those reported in that table. The sample records 160,000 or so clones, around nine tenths being singletons. V trimming: 2 bases; J trimming: 5 bases; junction bases outside the gene matches: 14. The CDR3 loop spans 17 amino acids. The germline V gene encodes CDR1 MNHEY and CDR2 SMNVEV (reference sequence).

The origin of this receptor is a woman in her seventies with COVID-19, enrolled during active disease. The chain combines TRBV27 with TRBJ2-5, with 7 bases matching TRBD2. Sequenced material: peripheral blood. Here the CDR3 DNA reads TGTGCCAGCAGTTTACTACTCGAGCGGGGCGACTGGGAGACCCAGTACTTC. Its protein is CASSLLLERGDWETQYF.